This is a list of T cell receptor beta chains from one sample in a study of CD8 T cells in Susac syndrome. MiXCR, run by TCRdb on the immunoSEQ multiplex PCR reads, gives a single entry per CDR3 protein. Altogether some 150,000 distinct CDR3 sequences are present, roughly 94% being singletons, with the ten largest covering 0.2% to 0.25%. The sequenced sample was CD8+ T cells from PBMCs. The origin of the receptors is a human donor with multiple sclerosis. The CDR3 runs from the conserved cysteine through the conserved F or W. D genes are given only for firm matches.

CDR3aa: CASSSNRTYEQYF
CDR3nt: TGTGCCAGCAGCTCGAACAGGACCTACGAGCAGTACTTC
v_gene: TRBV7-9
j_gene: TRBJ2-7
d_gene: NA

CDR3aa: CASSSWTSGAYNEQFF
CDR3nt: TGTGCCAGCAGCTCTTGGACTAGCGGGGCATACAATGAGCAGTTCTTC
v_gene: TRBV7-8
j_gene: TRBJ2-1
d_gene: TRBD2

CDR3aa: CASSQDSSYEQYF
CDR3nt: TGTGCCAGCAGCCAAGATTCGAGCTACGAGCAGTACTTC
v_gene: TRBV3-1
j_gene: TRBJ2-7
d_gene: NA

CDR3aa: CSVGQGAGEAFF
CDR3nt: TGCAGCGTTGGACAGGGGGCAGGTGAAGCTTTCTTT
v_gene: TRBV29-1
j_gene: TRBJ1-1
d_gene: TRBD1

CDR3aa: CASSQKTTANTEAFF
CDR3nt: TGTGCCAGCAGCCAAAAGACGACAGCGAACACTGAAGCTTTCTTT
v_gene: TRBV7-3
j_gene: TRBJ1-1
d_gene: NA

CDR3aa: CASMVQGGQPQHF
CDR3nt: TGTGCCAGCATGGTCCAAGGGGGTCAGCCCCAGCATTTT
v_gene: TRBV6-4
j_gene: TRBJ1-5
d_gene: NA

CDR3aa: CASSGYYNEQFF
CDR3nt: TGTGCCAGCAGTGGGTACTACAATGAGCAGTTCTTC
v_gene: TRBV2
j_gene: TRBJ2-1
d_gene: NA

CDR3aa: CASSLYSGGTYNEQFF
CDR3nt: TGTGCCAGCAGTCTTTATAGCGGGGGCACCTACAATGAGCAGTTCTTC
v_gene: TRBV12-3/TRBV12-4
j_gene: TRBJ2-1
d_gene: TRBD2

CDR3aa: CASGRGLYGYTF
CDR3nt: TGTGCCAGCGGGAGGGGGCTTTATGGCTACACCTTC
v_gene: TRBV27
j_gene: TRBJ1-2
d_gene: TRBD1

CDR3aa: CASSPPISGTEAFF
CDR3nt: TGTGCCAGCTCACCACCGATATCTGGCACTGAAGCTTTCTTT
v_gene: TRBV18
j_gene: TRBJ1-1
d_gene: NA

CDR3aa: CAARRGNNNEQFF
CDR3nt: TGTGCGGCCCGGCGGGGGAATAATAATGAGCAGTTCTTC
v_gene: TRBV3-1
j_gene: TRBJ2-1
d_gene: TRBD2

CDR3aa: CASSLVPAGGHTDTQYF
CDR3nt: TGTGCCAGCAGCTTGGTACCAGCGGGGGGCCACACAGATACGCAGTATTTT
v_gene: TRBV5-4
j_gene: TRBJ2-3
d_gene: TRBD2

CDR3aa: CSVDLRGEAFF
CDR3nt: TGCAGCGTTGATTTGCGGGGTGAAGCTTTCTTT
v_gene: TRBV29-1
j_gene: TRBJ1-1
d_gene: NA

CDR3aa: CASSEGAAEQFF
CDR3nt: TGTGCCAGCAGTGAGGGGGCGGCTGAGCAGTTCTTC
v_gene: TRBV7-3
j_gene: TRBJ2-1
d_gene: TRBD1